This paragraph covers one T cell receptor (beta chain) sequence. It has no known antigen specificity. No much larger clonotype is one base removed from it; base qualities were not supplied. TCRbeta CDR3 regions were amplified from genomic DNA by means of the immunoSEQ Assay, a bias-controlled multiplex PCR. On the authors' methods: The number of nucleated cells in each sample was estimated by amplification of reference gene primers within the assay. To quantify the absolute abundance of each unique TCRbeta CDR3 rearrangement, sequence reads were collapsed and filtered. Productive Simpson clonality was computed per sample as the square root of Simpson's diversity index over productive rearrangements. Held by TCRdb, this immuneACCESS table contains in-frame sequences only and omits some clones. Under half of the omission traces to an unresolved V gene where checked; the cause of the rest is unknown. The DNA was the basis for D and trimming; V, J and clone size are from that table. The sample profile shows about 230,000 clones; 75% to 90% of them were found once. The ten largest clones add up to approximately 3.5% of the sample.

The V and J ends are trimmed by 4 bases and 2 bases, leaving 11 bases between them. Looking up the germline V gene yields CDR1 WSHSY and CDR2 SAAADI. Inclusive of the bounding cysteine and phenylalanine, the CDR3 is 14 residues long. Only the CDR3 DNA is retained, 42 bases long and in frame from the first base. The sample originates from a study of blood T cell repertoires in COVID-19 (dated by TCRdb to about 2020). Describing the broader study: Samples from collaborators originated in the United States, Italy and Spain and spanned both the acute and convalescent phases of COVID-19. The material from the prospective study consisted of cDNA or gDNA derived from T cells, B-cell-depleted T cells, or PBMCs. Subjects who had been exposed to COVID-19, were actively infected with it, or had recovered from it provided the deeply sampled blood TCRbeta repertoires that made up the dataset. The repertoires were released in a freely available public database meant as a resource for research on the immune response to SARS-CoV-2. The samples were drawn from two sources: the first 160 participants of the ongoing ImmuneRACE study, and 950 to 1,500 subjects contributed by 6 global collaborators. Sample metadata almost always included a de-identified subject ID, COVID-19 status, age in years and sex. HLA class I and class II types, where available, came from metadata supplied by the sample provider rather than from assay-based typing. Overall study outcomes, separate from this receptor: The quantity of clinical and demographic metadata differed by source and by participant and was supplied without curation.

Enrolling through a virtual design, the prospective study's participants ranged in age from roughly 18 to 89 years and lived across around 25 United States geographic areas. Cohort assignment in the prospective study relied on participant-reported clinical history from a screening survey and a study questionnaire. Exposed participants had been in contact, within 2 weeks of entering the study, with a person who had a PCR-confirmed or clinician-diagnosed case of COVID-19. In the prospective study, whole blood, serum and a nasopharyngeal or oropharyngeal swab were collected from each participant by mobile phlebotomists. Prospective study participants could optionally give additional blood draws and questionnaires over an approximately two-month period. Before DNA extraction, prospective study blood samples were shipped either frozen or at room temperature.

This chain is built from TRBV10-2 and TRBJ1-2, with no D gene named confidently. This receptor was obtained from a woman aged 25 to 39 who had been exposed to COVID-19. Input material: PBMCs or T cells enriched from blood (not recorded which). The sequenced DNA is TGCGCCAGCAGTGCAGGCCGAACGAACTATGGCTACACCTTC. It encodes CASSAGRTNYGYTF.